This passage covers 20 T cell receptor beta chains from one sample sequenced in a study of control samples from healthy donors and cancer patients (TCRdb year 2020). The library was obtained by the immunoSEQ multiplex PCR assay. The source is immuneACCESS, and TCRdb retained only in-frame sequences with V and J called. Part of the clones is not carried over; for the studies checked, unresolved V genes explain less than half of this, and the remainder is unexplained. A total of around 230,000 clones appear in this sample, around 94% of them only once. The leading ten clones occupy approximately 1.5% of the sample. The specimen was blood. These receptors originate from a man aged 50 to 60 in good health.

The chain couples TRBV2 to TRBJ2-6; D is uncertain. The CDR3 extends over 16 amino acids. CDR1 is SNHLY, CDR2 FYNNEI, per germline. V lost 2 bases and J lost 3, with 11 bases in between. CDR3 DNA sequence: TGTGCCAGCAGTGAAAGGGAAGGGTATGGGGCCAACGTCCTGACTTTC. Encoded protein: CASSEREGYGANVLTF.

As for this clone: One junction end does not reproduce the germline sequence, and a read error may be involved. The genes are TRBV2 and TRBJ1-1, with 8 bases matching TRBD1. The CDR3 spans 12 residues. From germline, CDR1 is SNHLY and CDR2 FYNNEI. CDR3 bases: TGTGCCAGCCTACTTACTCGGACAGGGAAGATCTTT. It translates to CASLLTRTGKIF.

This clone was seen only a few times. CDR3 in DNA: TGTGCCAGCAGCCAAGAAACAGGTAACAATCAGCCCCAGCATTTT. Amino acids: CASSQETGNNQPQHF. V and J are TRBV3-1 (or the pseudogene TRBV3-2) and TRBJ1-5; tentative D call: TRBD1 (5 bases). Germline CDR1 is LGHDT and CDR2 is YNNKEL (reference sequence). The ends were cut back, 0 bases at V and 3 bases at J, with 9 bases in the middle. There are 15 residues in the CDR3.

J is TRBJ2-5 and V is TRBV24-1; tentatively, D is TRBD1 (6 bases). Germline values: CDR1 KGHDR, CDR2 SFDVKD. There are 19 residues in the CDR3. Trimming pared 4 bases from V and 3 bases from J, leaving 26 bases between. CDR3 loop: CATSDPLDYVDRREETQYF. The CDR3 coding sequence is TGTGCCACCAGTGACCCCCTTGATTACGTAGACAGGAGAGAAGAGACCCAGTACTTC.

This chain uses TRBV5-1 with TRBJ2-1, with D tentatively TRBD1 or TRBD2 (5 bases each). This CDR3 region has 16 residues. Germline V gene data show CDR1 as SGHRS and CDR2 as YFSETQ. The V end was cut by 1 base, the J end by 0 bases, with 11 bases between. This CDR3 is CASSLNWDLSYNEQFF. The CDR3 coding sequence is TGCGCCAGCAGCTTGAATTGGGACCTCTCCTACAATGAGCAGTTCTTC.

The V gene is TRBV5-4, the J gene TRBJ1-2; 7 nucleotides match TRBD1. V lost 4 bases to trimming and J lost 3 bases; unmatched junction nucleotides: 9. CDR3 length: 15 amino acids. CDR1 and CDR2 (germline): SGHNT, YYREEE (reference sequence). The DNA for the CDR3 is TGTGCCAGCAGCAGAGGGGGCAGGGGAGACTATGGCTACACCTTC. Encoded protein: CASSRGGRGDYGYTF.

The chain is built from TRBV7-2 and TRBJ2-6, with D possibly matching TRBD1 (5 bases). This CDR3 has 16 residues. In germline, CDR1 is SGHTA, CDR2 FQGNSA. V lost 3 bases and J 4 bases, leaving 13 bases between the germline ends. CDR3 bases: TGTGCCAGCAGCTTCTCGCAGGGCTCCGGGGCCAACGTCCTGACTTTC. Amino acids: CASSFSQGSGANVLTF.

The CDR3 region has the DNA TGCAGCGTTGAAGGGAGGGGCGACAGACGGAACACTGAAGCTTTCTTT. Its translation: CSVEGRGDRRNTEAFF. The gene calls are TRBV29-1 and TRBJ1-1, with D possibly TRBD1 on 5 matching bases. The length of the CDR3 is 16 residues. The V gene lost 1 base and the J gene lost 1 base, with 16 bases spanning the gap. The germline CDR1 and CDR2 sequences are SQVTM and ANQGSEA.

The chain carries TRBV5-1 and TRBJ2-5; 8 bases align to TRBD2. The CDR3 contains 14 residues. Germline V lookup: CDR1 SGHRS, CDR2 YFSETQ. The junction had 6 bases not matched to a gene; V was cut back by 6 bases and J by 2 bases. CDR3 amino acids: CASNPGRGQETQYF. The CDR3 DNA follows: TGCGCCAGCAACCCCGGGAGGGGACAAGAGACCCAGTACTTC.

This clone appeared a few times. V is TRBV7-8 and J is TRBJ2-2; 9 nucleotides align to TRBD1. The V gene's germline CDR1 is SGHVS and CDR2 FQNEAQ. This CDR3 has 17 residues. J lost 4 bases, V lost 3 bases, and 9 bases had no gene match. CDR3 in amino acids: CASSLPRTGEGTGELFF. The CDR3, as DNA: TGTGCCAGCAGCTTGCCAAGGACAGGGGAGGGCACCGGGGAGCTGTTTTTT.

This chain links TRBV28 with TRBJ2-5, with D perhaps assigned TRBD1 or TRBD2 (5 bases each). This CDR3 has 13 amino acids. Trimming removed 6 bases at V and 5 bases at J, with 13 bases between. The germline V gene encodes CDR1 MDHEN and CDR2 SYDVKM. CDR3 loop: CASSWGEGETQYF. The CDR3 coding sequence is TGTGCCAGCAGCTGGGGTGAGGGGGAGACCCAGTACTTC.

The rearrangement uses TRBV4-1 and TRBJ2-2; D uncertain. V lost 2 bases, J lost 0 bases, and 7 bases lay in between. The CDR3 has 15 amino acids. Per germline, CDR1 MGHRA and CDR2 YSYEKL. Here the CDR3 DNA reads TGCGCCAGCAGCCAAACACCTCCGAACACCGGGGAGCTGTTTTTT. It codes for CASSQTPPNTGELFF.

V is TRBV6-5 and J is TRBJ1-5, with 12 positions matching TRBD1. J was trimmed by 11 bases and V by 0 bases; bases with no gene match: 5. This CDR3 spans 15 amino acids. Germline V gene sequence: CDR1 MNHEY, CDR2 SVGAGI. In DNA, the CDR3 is TGTGCCAGCAGTTACTCGGGACAGGGGGCCCAGTCCCAGCATTTT. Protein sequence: CASSYSGQGAQSQHF.

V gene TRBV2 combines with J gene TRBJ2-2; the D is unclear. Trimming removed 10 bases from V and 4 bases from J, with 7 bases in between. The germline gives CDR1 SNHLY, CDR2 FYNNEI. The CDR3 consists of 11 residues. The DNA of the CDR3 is TGTGCCACGAGGATCACCGGGGAGCTGTTTTTT. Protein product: CATRITGELFF.

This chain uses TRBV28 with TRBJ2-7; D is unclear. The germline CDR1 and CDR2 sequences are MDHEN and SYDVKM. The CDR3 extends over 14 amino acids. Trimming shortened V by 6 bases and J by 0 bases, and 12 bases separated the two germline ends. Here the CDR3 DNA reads TGTGCCAGCAGCCGCCCACCCAGCTCCTACGAGCAGTACGTC. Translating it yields CASSRPPSSYEQYV.

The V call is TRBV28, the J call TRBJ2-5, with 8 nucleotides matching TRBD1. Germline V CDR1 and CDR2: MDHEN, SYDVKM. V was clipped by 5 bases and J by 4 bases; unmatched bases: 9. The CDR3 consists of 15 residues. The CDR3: CASSTLRQGLETQYF. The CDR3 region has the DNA TGTGCCAGCAGTACCCTGAGACAGGGGCTAGAGACCCAGTACTTC. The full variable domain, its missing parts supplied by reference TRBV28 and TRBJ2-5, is DVKVTQSSRYLVKRTGEKVFLECVQDMDHENMFWYRQDPGLGLRLIYFSYDVKMKEKGDIPEGYSVSREKKERFSLILESASTNQTSMYLCASSTLRQGLETQYFGPGTRLLVL.

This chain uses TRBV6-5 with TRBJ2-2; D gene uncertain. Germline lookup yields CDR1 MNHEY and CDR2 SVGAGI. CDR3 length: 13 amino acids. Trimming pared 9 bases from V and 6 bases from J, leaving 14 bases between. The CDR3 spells CASLPFRPGELFF. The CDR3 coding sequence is TGTGCCAGTTTACCATTCCGACCCGGGGAGCTGTTTTTT.

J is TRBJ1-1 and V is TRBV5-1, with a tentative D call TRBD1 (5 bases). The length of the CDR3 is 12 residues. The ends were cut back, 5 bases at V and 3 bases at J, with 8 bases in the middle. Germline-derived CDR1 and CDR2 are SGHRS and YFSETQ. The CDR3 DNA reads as TGCGCCAGCAGGAGGGGAGACACTGAAGCTTTCTTT. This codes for CASRRGDTEAFF.

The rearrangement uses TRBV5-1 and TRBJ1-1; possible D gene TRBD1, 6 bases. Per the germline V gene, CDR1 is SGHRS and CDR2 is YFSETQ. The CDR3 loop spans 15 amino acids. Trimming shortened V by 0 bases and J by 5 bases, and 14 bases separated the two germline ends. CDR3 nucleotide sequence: TGCGCCAGCAGCTTGGATATAGGGGGTTATACTGAAGCTTTCTTT. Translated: CASSLDIGGYTEAFF.

This CDR3 is CASSAPRGAPTEAFF. The CDR3, as DNA: TGTGCCAGCAGTGCCCCCCGGGGGGCGCCCACTGAAGCTTTCTTT. This rearrangement joins TRBV28 to TRBJ1-1; D might be TRBD1 (6 bases). The CDR3 runs to 15 residues. Trimming pared 5 bases from V and 4 bases from J, leaving 17 bases between. Per the germline V gene, CDR1 is MDHEN and CDR2 is SYDVKM.